This T cell receptor beta chain was identified during a study of shared clonotypes between healthy human individuals. Naive CD8 populations comprised CD45RO-negative cells positively selected for CCR7, excluding terminally differentiated effector memory CD45RA+ cells. CDR1 and CDR2 from the germline V gene are GTSNPN and SVGIG (reference sequence). This CDR3 comprises 16 residues. V lost 1 base, J lost 0 bases, and 14 bases lay in between. Repertoires were generated with immunoSEQ multiplex PCR, while TCRdb's copy carries only in-frame clones and drops some. Here the sample spans about 2 million clones, about 95% being singletons.

The clonotype comes from a young man in good health. This sequence joins TRBV30 and TRBJ2-3; a possible D gene is TRBD2 (6 bases). Sample: naive CD8+ T cells sorted from blood. The CDR3 DNA reads as TGTGCCTGGAGTGAGGTGGTAGCGGCGAGCACAGATACGCAGTATTTT. Protein sequence: CAWSEVVAASTDTQYF. The full variable domain, rest sourced from reference TRBV30 and TRBJ2-3, is SQTIHQWPATLVQPVGSPLSLECTVEGTSNPNLYWYRQAAGRGLQLLFYSVGIGQISSEVPQNLSASRPQDRQFILSSKKLLLSDSGFYLCAWSEVVAASTDTQYFGPGTRLTVL.